This TCR beta chain was sequenced for a study of cytomegalovirus exposure and HLA in healthy donors. PCR employed 60 Vbeta and 13 Jbeta primers. Here immunoSEQ multiplex PCR was the method, and the copy in TCRdb shows in-frame clones only, minus some. The sample lists 150,000 to 200,000 clones, around 85% seen once, with 2.3% in the top ten. V shed 4 bases and J shed 5 bases, with 18 bases lying between them. In germline, CDR1 is SGHKS, CDR2 YYEKEE (reference sequence). CDR3 length: 15 amino acids. The receptor was derived from a woman aged 45-59 years in good health and CMV-seronegative. Sequencing was done on a sample of PBMCs. The V call is TRBV5-5, the J call TRBJ2-5; D may be TRBD2 (5 bases). The chain's CDR3 is CASSPGKGSWETQYF. DNA for the CDR3: TGTGCCAGCAGCCCGGGGAAGGGTAGTTGGGAGACCCAGTACTTC.